The source of this TCR beta chain is a study of T cell responses to AZD1222 COVID-19 vaccine. Study-level background: Pooled in the analysis were second doses at about 4 or about 12 weeks. Study-level points and caveats: Seropositive AZD1222 recipients at baseline numbered only five or six. Females made up more of the donors, who were largely white British, and clonal diversity may have come out too low. Spike regions recognized by vaccine-associated CD4 TCRs spanned the protein, led by 160-218 and 743-854.

With respect to this clone: As yet, its antigen is unknown.

CDR1 is SGHRS and CDR2 is YFSETQ in the germline V gene. The CDR3 has 15 residues. Trimming took 2 bases from V and 4 from J, leaving 14 bases between them. Sequencing used immunoSEQ multiplex PCR; TCRdb keeps in-frame clones, though not all of them. The sample lists 130,000 to 150,000 clones, 88% occurring once. The input for sequencing was peripheral blood, taken on day 0 of AZD1222 vaccination. The sequence came from an adult in good health. The chain joins TRBV5-1 to TRBJ2-3; D call uncertain. CDR3 residues: CASSFNSFPADTQYF. The CDR3 region has the DNA TGCGCCAGCAGCTTTAATTCCTTCCCCGCAGATACGCAGTATTTT.